This T cell receptor (beta chain) is from a study of blood T cell repertoires in COVID-19. Study details: Material from acute and convalescent COVID-19 was sourced from the United States, Italy and Spain. Sources were T cells, B-cell-depleted T cells, or PBMCs; the material itself was cDNA or gDNA.

The CDR3 is 14 residues long. Germline lookup yields CDR1 SEHNR and CDR2 FQNEAQ (reference sequence). Trimming removed 5 bases from V and 5 bases from J; junction bases left unmatched: 9. In the original workflow: Estimates of nucleated cell counts were drawn from the amplification of reference gene primers. Clones were sequenced by immunoSEQ multiplex PCR, and TCRdb holds only the in-frame ones, with some missing. V and J calls plus clone size are reproduced from that table; the DNA served to infer D and trimming. The sample shows some 250,000 clones, 86% of them seen only once. The Seattle patients joined while their infection was active and were tracked longitudinally afterward.

This sequence joins TRBV7-9 and TRBJ2-7; TRBD1 matches 7 bases. Source material: peripheral blood. This clonotype was obtained from a woman aged 25 to 45 with COVID-19, enrolled during active disease. The CDR3 bases are TGTGCCAGCAGCCTACAAGGACAGGTCCACGAGCAGTACTTC. This translates into CASSLQGQVHEQYF.